These 23 T cell receptor beta chains came from one sample sequenced in a study of blood T cell repertoires in COVID-19 (dated by TCRdb to 2018 to 2021). The library was obtained by the immunoSEQ multiplex PCR assay. As stored in TCRdb, this immuneACCESS dataset retains in-frame rearrangements with V and J assigned. A fraction of the clones does not appear; measured against another copy, unresolved V genes explain less than half of the discrepancy, and the remainder lacks a known reason. The sample table lists nearly 50,000 clones, around 85% of them with a count of one. The ten largest make up 13% to 15% of the sample. What was sequenced was peripheral blood. The receptor source for this set is a human donor in a cohort sampled during active COVID-19.

V gene TRBV6-5 combines with J gene TRBJ2-7; possible D gene TRBD1, 6 bases. V shed 6 bases and J shed 1 base, with 7 bases lying between them. Germline V gene lookup returns CDR1 MNHEY and CDR2 SVGAGI. This CDR3 is 12 amino acids long. The DNA for the CDR3 is TGTGCCAGCAGGGACAGTTCCTACGAGCAGTACTTC. Translated, it gives CASRDSSYEQYF.

There are a few counts of this clone. J is TRBJ2-7 and V is TRBV5-1, with 7 bases matching TRBD1. Germline V gene sequence: CDR1 SGHRS, CDR2 YFSETQ. V gave up 4 bases and J gave up 4 bases; unmatched junction bases: 17. The CDR3 totals 17 residues. CDR3 DNA: TGCGCCAGCAGCCAGCATATCAGTCGGGACAGCCTATACGAGCAGTACTTC. Its protein product is CASSQHISRDSLYEQYF.

In its sample, this clone was seen a few times. The chain employs TRBV27 and TRBJ1-1; 7 positions agree with TRBD1. Germline CDR1 is MNHEY and CDR2 is SMNVEV (reference sequence). V lost 5 bases to trimming and J lost 10 bases; unmatched junction nucleotides: 7. This CDR3 has 12 residues. CDR3 amino acids: CASSRQQGRAFF. The CDR3 DNA is TGTGCCAGCAGTCGCCAACAGGGGCGAGCTTTCTTT.

This clone appeared a single time. The chain uses TRBV7-2 and TRBJ1-2; the D gene is possibly TRBD1 (5 bases). This CDR3 contains 15 residues. Deletions cut 1 base from V and 4 bases from J, with 13 bases between. The germline V gene encodes CDR1 SGHTA and CDR2 FQGNSA. This chain's CDR3 is CASSLEGVGSYGYTF. Here the CDR3 DNA reads TGTGCCAGCAGCTTAGAAGGGGTTGGAAGCTATGGCTACACCTTC.

The CDR3: CASSLARDEQYF. The CDR3 DNA sequence: TGTGCCAGCAGCTTAGCCAGGGACGAGCAGTACTTC. This chain joins TRBV7-9 and TRBJ2-7; TRBD1 might be the D (5 bases). Trimming cost V 0 bases and J 5 bases, with 5 bases left between them. This CDR3 is 12 amino acids long. Germline loops: CDR1 SEHNR, CDR2 FQNEAQ (reference sequence).

The V and J genes are TRBV5-1 and TRBJ1-6; possibly TRBD1 for D (6 bases). Germline V gene lookup returns CDR1 SGHRS and CDR2 YFSETQ. This CDR3 spans 16 amino acids. The V end was cut by 3 bases, the J end by 10 bases, with 20 bases between. CDR3 coding DNA: TGCGCCAGCAGCTACGACGGACAGACGCTGGAGTCACCCCTCCACTTT. Protein: CASSYDGQTLESPLHF.

This rearrangement joins TRBV5-1 to TRBJ1-1; TRBD1 matches at 8 bases. Trimming took 1 base from V and 1 from J; bases not matched to a gene: 6. Germline lookup yields CDR1 SGHRS and CDR2 YFSETQ. The CDR3 sequence is 16 residues long. The chain's CDR3 is CASSLLQGAANTEAFF. In nucleotides, the CDR3 is TGCGCCAGCAGCTTGTTGCAGGGGGCAGCGAACACTGAAGCTTTCTTT.

The genes are TRBV5-5 and TRBJ1-2; TRBD1 matches at 9 bases. CDR1 and CDR2 (germline): SGHKS, YYEKEE (reference sequence). The J segment lost 6 bases and the V segment lost 6 bases, leaving 9 bases of the junction unmatched. This CDR3 contains 14 residues. CDR3 residues: CASTGGTGMNGYTF. CDR3 bases: TGTGCCAGCACCGGGGGGACAGGGATGAATGGCTACACCTTC.

This clone came up once. J is TRBJ2-3 and V is TRBV9; 9 bases are shared with TRBD1. The CDR3 spans 15 residues. Germline CDR1 reads SGDLS; CDR2 reads YYNGEE. The J segment lost 5 bases and the V segment lost 0 bases, leaving 4 bases of the junction unmatched. CDR3 bases: TGTGCCAGCAGCGTAGGAGGACAGGGGTTAGATACGCAGTATTTT. Protein product: CASSVGGQGLDTQYF.

Comments on this clone: The DNA is omitted, as the CDR3 cannot be located on it reliably, and the CDR3 follows TCRdb's listing. The chain links TRBV5-1 to TRBJ1-1. The germline V gene has CDR1 SGHRS and CDR2 YFSETQ. Including both end residues, the CDR3 is 15 amino acids long. The CDR3 protein is CASSFGPGVNTEAFF.

This clone was picked up a small number of times. V usage is TRBV19 and J usage is TRBJ1-5; D is possibly TRBD1 (6 bases). CDR3 length equals 14 residues. Trimming removed 5 bases at V and 6 bases at J, with 14 bases between. The V gene's germline CDR1 is LNHDA and CDR2 SQIVND (reference sequence). The CDR3 protein is CASSPGVRGQPQHF. As DNA, the CDR3 is TGTGCCAGTAGTCCAGGGGTTCGGGGTCAGCCCCAGCATTTT.

The CDR3 loop reads CASSERDRGAFYGYTF. The CDR3 DNA sequence: TGTGCCAGCAGTGAAAGGGACAGGGGCGCGTTCTATGGCTACACCTTC. The rearrangement uses TRBV6-1 and TRBJ1-2, with TRBD1 matching over 10 bases. V lost 2 bases to trimming and J lost 4 bases; unmatched junction nucleotides: 7. The length of the CDR3 is 16 residues. CDR1 and CDR2 from the germline V gene are MNHNS and SASEGT.

This clone came up once. This chain uses TRBV7-2 with TRBJ2-5, with 7 bases matching TRBD1. V shed 5 bases, J shed 4 bases, and the junction held 10 bases outside the gene matches. CDR3 size: 15 residues. The germline CDR1 and CDR2 sequences are SGHTA and FQGNSA. The CDR3 DNA is TGTGCCAGCAGCCCGCAGACAGGGACGGGAGAGACCCAGTACTTC. Encoded protein: CASSPQTGTGETQYF.

The rearrangement links TRBV14 to TRBJ2-3, with 7 nucleotides matching TRBD2. The trim removed 8 bases at V and 1 base at J, leaving 6 bases unmatched. This CDR3 is built from 14 residues. CDR1 and CDR2 from the germline V gene are SGHDN and FVKESK. This CDR3 is CASGRAVGTDTQYF. CDR3 nucleotides: TGTGCCAGCGGGAGGGCCGTCGGCACAGATACGCAGTATTTT. Full variable domain (remainder filled in from reference TRBV14 and TRBJ2-3): EAGVTQFPSHSVIEKGQTVTLRCDPISGHDNLYWYRRVMGKEIKFLLHFVKESKQDESGMPNNRFLAERTGGTYSTLKVQPAELEDSGVYFCASGRAVGTDTQYFGPGTRLTVL.

The rearrangement uses TRBV2 and TRBJ1-2; D is undetermined. Germline CDR1 and CDR2: SNHLY and FYNNEI. The CDR3 totals 14 residues. Trimming shortened V by 0 bases and J by 7 bases, and 12 bases separated the two germline ends. CDR3 region: CASSEADGRGGYTF. The DNA of the CDR3 is TGTGCCAGCAGTGAAGCGGACGGGCGGGGTGGCTACACCTTC.

The genes are TRBV6-6 and TRBJ2-2; 8 bases align to TRBD1. The V and J ends lost 7 bases and 2 bases, in that order; junction bases with no gene match: 9. This CDR3 has 16 amino acids. Germline V lookup: CDR1 MNHNY, CDR2 SVGAGI (reference sequence). CDR3 coding DNA: TGTGCCAGCACTCAAGGGGACAGGAGTAACACCGGGGAGCTGTTTTTT. As protein: CASTQGDRSNTGELFF.

The chain uses TRBV6-5 and TRBJ2-1; the match to TRBD1 covers 7 bases. The CDR3 contains 13 residues. V trimming: 5 bases; J trimming: 7 bases; junction bases outside the gene matches: 5. The V gene's germline CDR1 is MNHEY and CDR2 SVGAGI. For the CDR3, the DNA is TGTGCCAGCAGTACGACAGGGTCGAATGAGCAGTTCTTC. It specifies CASSTTGSNEQFF.

The chain links TRBV6-6 to TRBJ1-2, with 8 positions matching TRBD1. This CDR3 is built from 14 residues. CDR1 is MNHNY, CDR2 SVGAGI, per germline (reference sequence). V was pared by 8 bases and J by 4 bases, with 9 bases of the junction left unmatched. The DNA for the CDR3 is TGTGCCAGCGGTATGGGACAGGAGACCTATGGCTACACCTTC. This gives the protein CASGMGQETYGYTF.

The gene calls are TRBV7-9 and TRBJ1-5; D unclear. This CDR3 is 13 amino acids long. Trimming took 6 bases from V and 7 from J, leaving 13 bases between them. Germline V gene data show CDR1 as SEHNR and CDR2 as FQNEAQ (reference sequence). The CDR3 DNA reads as TGTGCCAGCAGTAGCGACGTGGGACAGCCCCAGCATTTT. Protein: CASSSDVGQPQHF.

This clone was detected once. V and J are TRBV7-2 and TRBJ1-2; 8 positions match TRBD1. The CDR3 spans 13 residues. With V trimmed by 5 bases and J by 8 bases, 7 bases remained unmatched. Germline CDR1 is SGHTA and CDR2 is FQGNSA. The CDR3, as DNA: TGTGCCAGCAGCCTGGCAGGGGGCGGCGGCTACACCTTC. Protein sequence: CASSLAGGGGYTF.

This clone came up once. V usage is TRBV15 and J usage is TRBJ1-2; D is possibly TRBD1 (5 bases). The CDR3 is 13 residues long. Trimming took 0 bases from V and 8 from J, leaving 10 bases between them. CDR1 is LNHNV, CDR2 YYDKDF, per germline (reference sequence). This CDR3 reads CATSREGVGGYTF. In nucleotides, the CDR3 is TGTGCCACCAGCAGAGAAGGGGTCGGGGGCTACACCTTC.

The V and J genes are TRBV19 and TRBJ1-1; 9 bases align to TRBD1. Germline V gene data show CDR1 as LNHDA and CDR2 as SQIVND (reference sequence). The CDR3 extends over 15 amino acids. With V trimmed by 4 bases and J by 3 bases, 6 bases remained unmatched. The CDR3 coding sequence is TGTGCCAGTAGTAGAACAGGGGGCGCTGACACTGAAGCTTTCTTT. Protein sequence: CASSRTGGADTEAFF. Full variable domain (outside the CDR3, taken from reference TRBV19 and TRBJ1-1): DGGITQSPKYLFRKEGQNVTLSCEQNLNHDAMYWYRQDPGQGLRLIYYSQIVNDFQKGDIAEGYSVSREKKESFPLTVTSAQKNPTAFYLCASSRTGGADTEAFFGQGTRLTVV.

The V gene is TRBV11-2, the J gene TRBJ1-3, with TRBD1 matching over 9 bases. Trimming removed 6 bases from V and 1 base from J; junction bases left unmatched: 10. CDR1 is SGHAT, CDR2 FQNNGV, per germline. The CDR3 extends over 17 amino acids. CDR3 bases: TGTGCCAGCAGTTCACAGGGGGCTCGGGTATCTGGAAACACCATATATTTT. Amino acid sequence: CASSSQGARVSGNTIYF.